This T cell receptor beta chain was obtained from a study of metastatic and nonmetastatic thyroid tumors. The CDR3 consists of 14 residues. Germline V gene sequence: CDR1 DFQATT, CDR2 SNEGSKA (reference sequence). With 3 bases clipped from V and 6 bases from J, the junction kept 9 bases outside the gene matches. Nobody among the patients had been given any treatment before thyroid surgery. With MiXCR, TCRdb called clones anew from the PCR reads. The data hold fewer than 15,000 clones, with roughly 28% observed a single time. This clone was counted once. The specimen was tumor tissue. The sequence was obtained from a female donor with papillary thyroid cancer or a benign thyroid nodule (not recorded which). Some clones in this sample may be carry-over from other donors' samples. The gene calls are TRBV20-1 and TRBJ1-2; 8 nucleotides agree with TRBD1. The CDR3, as DNA: TGCAGTGCTAGGCGACAGGGGCATTCGGATGGCTACACCTTC. Residues: CSARRQGHSDGYTF.